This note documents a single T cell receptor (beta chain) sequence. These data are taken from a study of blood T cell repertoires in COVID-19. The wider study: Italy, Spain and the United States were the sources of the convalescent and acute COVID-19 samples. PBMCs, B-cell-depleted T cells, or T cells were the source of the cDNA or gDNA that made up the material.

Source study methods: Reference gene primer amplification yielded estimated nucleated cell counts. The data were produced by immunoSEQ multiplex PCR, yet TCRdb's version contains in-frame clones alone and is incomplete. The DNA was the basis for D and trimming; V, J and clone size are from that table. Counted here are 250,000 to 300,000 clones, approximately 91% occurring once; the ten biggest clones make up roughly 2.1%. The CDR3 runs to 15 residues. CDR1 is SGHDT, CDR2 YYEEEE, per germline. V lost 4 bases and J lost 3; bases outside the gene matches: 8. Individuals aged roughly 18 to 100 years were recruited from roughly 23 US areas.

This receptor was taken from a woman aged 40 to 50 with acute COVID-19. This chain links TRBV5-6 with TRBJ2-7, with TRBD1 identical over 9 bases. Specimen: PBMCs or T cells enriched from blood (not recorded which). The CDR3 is CASSPVGQGHYEQYF. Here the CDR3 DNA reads TGTGCCAGCAGCCCGGTAGGACAGGGGCACTACGAGCAGTACTTC.